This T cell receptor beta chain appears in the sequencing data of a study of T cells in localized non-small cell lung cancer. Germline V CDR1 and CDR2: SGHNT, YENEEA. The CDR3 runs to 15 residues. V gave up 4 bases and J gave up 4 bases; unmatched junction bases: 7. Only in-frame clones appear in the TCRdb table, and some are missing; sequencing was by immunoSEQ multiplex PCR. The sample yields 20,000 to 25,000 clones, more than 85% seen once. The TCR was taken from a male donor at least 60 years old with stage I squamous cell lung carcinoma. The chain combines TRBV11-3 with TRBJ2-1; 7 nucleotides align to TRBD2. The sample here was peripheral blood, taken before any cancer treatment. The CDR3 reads CASSSSGGFYNEQFF. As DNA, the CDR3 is TGTGCCAGCAGCTCTAGCGGAGGATTTTACAATGAGCAGTTCTTC.